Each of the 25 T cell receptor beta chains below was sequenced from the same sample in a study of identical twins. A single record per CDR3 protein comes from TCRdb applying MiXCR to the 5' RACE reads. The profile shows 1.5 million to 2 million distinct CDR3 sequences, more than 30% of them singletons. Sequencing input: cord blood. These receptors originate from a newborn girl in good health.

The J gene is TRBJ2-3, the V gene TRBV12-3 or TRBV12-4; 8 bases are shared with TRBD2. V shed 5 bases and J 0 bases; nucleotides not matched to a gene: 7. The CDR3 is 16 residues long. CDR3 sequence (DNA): TGTGCCAGCAGTAGCGGGGGCCTTACTAGCACAGATACGCAGTATTTT. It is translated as CASSSGGLTSTDTQYF.

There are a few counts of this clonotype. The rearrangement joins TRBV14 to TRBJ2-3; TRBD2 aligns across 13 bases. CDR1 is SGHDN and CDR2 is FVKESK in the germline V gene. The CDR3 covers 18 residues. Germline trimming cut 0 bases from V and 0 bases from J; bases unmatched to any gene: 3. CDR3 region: CASSQDLGLAGSTDTQYF. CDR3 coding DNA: TGTGCCAGCAGCCAAGATCTGGGACTAGCGGGGAGCACAGATACGCAGTATTTT.

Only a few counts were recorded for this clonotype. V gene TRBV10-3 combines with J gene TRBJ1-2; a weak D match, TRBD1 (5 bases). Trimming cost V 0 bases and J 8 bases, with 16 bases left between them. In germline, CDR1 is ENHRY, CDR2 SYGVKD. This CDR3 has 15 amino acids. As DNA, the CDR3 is TGTGCCATCAGTGAGTCTGTGGGGGAGCTTGCAGGCTACACCTTC. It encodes CAISESVGELAGYTF.

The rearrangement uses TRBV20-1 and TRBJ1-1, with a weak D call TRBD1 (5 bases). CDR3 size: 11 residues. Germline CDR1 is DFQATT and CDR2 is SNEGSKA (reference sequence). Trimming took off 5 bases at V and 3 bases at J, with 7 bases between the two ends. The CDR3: CSAGGDTEAFF. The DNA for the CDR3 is TGCAGTGCTGGGGGGGACACTGAAGCTTTCTTT.

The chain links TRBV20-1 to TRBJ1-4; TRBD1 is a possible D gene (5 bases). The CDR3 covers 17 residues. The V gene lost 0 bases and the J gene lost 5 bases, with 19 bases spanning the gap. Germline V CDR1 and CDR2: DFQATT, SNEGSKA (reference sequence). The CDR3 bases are TGCAGTGCTAGAGATGTCAGGGAGGGGTCGGGGAATGAAAAACTGTTTTTT. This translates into CSARDVREGSGNEKLFF.

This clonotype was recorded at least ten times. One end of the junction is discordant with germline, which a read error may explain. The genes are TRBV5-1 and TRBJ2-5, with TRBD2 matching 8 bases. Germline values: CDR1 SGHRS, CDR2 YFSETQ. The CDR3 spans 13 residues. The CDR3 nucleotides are TGTGCCAGCAGTCGACTAGCGCAAGAGACCCAGTACTTC. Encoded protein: CASSRLAQETQYF. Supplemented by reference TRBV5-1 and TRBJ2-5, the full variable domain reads KAGVTQTPRYLIKTRGQQVTLSCSPISGHRSVSWYQQTPGQGLQFLFEYFSETQRNKGNFPGRFSGRQFSNSRSEMNVSTLELGDSALYLCASSRLAQETQYFGPGTRLLVL.

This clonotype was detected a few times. CDR3 residues: CASSLFERGDYNEQFF. CDR3 bases: TGTGCCAGCAGCTTATTTGAGCGGGGGGACTACAATGAGCAGTTCTTC. The chain is built from TRBV7-9 and TRBJ2-1; TRBD2 matches at 9 bases. From germline, CDR1 is SEHNR and CDR2 FQNEAQ (reference sequence). This CDR3 has 16 residues. V shed 2 bases, J shed 3 bases, and the junction held 5 bases outside the gene matches.

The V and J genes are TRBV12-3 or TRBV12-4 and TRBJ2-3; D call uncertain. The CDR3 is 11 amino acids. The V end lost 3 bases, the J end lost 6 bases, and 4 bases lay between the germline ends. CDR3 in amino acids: CASSFYDTQYF. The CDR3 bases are TGTGCCAGCAGTTTTTATGATACGCAGTATTTT.

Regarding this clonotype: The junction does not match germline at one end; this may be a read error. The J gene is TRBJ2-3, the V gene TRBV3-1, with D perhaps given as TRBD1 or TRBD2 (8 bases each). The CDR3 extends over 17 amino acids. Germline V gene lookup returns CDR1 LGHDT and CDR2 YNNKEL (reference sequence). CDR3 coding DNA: TGTGCCAGCAGCCAAGCTTTTCAGGTAGCGGGGACAGGTACGCAGTATTTT. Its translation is CASSQAFQVAGTGTQYF.

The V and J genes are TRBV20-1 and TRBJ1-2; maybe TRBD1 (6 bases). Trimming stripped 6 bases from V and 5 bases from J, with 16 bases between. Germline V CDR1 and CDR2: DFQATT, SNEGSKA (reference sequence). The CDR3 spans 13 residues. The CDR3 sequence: CSAPSGTKYGYTF. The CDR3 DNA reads TGCAGTGCCCCATCCGGGACAAAGTATGGCTACACCTTC.

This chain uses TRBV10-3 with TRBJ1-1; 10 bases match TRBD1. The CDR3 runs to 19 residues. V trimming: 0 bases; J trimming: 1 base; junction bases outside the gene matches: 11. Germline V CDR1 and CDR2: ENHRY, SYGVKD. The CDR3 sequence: CAISESPPGTGVGNTEAFF. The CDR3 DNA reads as TGTGCCATCAGTGAGTCGCCCCCCGGGACAGGGGTGGGGAACACTGAAGCTTTCTTT.

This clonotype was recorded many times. The CDR3 here is CASSFRGPNQPQHF. CDR3 DNA sequence: TGTGCCAGCAGTTTCAGGGGTCCTAATCAGCCCCAGCATTTT. This chain connects TRBV27 to TRBJ1-5; D perhaps matches TRBD1 (6 bases). CDR3 length: 14 amino acids. The V gene lost 3 bases and the J gene lost 4 bases, with 10 bases spanning the gap. Germline CDR1 reads MNHEY; CDR2 reads SMNVEV (reference sequence).

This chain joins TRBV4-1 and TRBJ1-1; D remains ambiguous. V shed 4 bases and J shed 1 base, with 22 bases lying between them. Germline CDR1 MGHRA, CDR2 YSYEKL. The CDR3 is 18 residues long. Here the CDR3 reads CASSPFRDRRGTNTEAFF. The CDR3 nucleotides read TGCGCCAGCAGCCCCTTCCGCGATCGGAGAGGAACGAACACTGAAGCTTTCTTT.

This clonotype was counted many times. CDR3 sequence reads: CASSARDKTYEQYF. The CDR3 DNA reads TGTGCCAGCAGTGCACGGGACAAGACCTACGAGCAGTACTTC. The rearrangement uses TRBV28 and TRBJ2-7; a possible D gene is TRBD1 (6 bases). This CDR3 is built from 14 residues. CDR1 is MDHEN and CDR2 is SYDVKM in the germline V gene. The V and J ends lost 5 bases and 2 bases respectively, with 13 bases between them. Drawing the rest from reference TRBV28 and TRBJ2-7, the complete variable domain is DVKVTQSSRYLVKRTGEKVFLECVQDMDHENMFWYRQDPGLGLRLIYFSYDVKMKEKGDIPEGYSVSREKKERFSLILESASTNQTSMYLCASSARDKTYEQYFGPGTRLTVT.

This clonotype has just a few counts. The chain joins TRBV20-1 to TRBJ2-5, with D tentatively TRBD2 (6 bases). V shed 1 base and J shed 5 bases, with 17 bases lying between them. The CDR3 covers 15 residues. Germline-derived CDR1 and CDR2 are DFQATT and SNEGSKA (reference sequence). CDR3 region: CSARGWRGIWETQYF. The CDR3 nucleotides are TGCAGTGCTAGAGGGTGGCGGGGAATCTGGGAGACCCAGTACTTC.

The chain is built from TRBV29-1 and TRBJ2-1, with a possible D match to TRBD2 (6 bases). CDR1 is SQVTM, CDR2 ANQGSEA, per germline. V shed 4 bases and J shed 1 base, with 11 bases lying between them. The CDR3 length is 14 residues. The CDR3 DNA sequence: TGCAGCGTTGGGGCGGACTATTCCTACAATGAGCAGTTCTTC. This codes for CSVGADYSYNEQFF.

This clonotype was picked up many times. CDR3 sequence: CSALAPGDRQQFF. CDR3 sequence (DNA): TGCAGTGCTTTGGCGCCGGGAGACAGACAGCAGTTCTTC. The V gene is TRBV20-1, the J gene TRBJ2-1; TRBD2 is a possible D gene (6 bases). This CDR3 region has 13 residues. Trimming cost V 5 bases and J 11 bases, with 19 bases left between them. The germline V gene encodes CDR1 DFQATT and CDR2 SNEGSKA (reference sequence).

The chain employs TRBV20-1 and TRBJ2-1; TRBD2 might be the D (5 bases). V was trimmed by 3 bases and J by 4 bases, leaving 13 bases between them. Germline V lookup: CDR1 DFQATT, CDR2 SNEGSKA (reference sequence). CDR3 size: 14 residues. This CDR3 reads CSARGDWTYNEQFF. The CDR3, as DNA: TGCAGTGCTAGGGGCGACTGGACTTACAATGAGCAGTTCTTC.

CDR3 loop: CASSYLTSWGYTF. The CDR3 DNA reads TGTGCCAGCAGTTACTTAACTTCGTGGGGCTACACCTTC. The chain combines TRBV6-6 with TRBJ1-2; no reliable D call. This CDR3 has 13 residues. Germline loops: CDR1 MNHNY, CDR2 SVGAGI (reference sequence). V dropped 1 base and J dropped 8 bases, with 11 bases sitting between them.

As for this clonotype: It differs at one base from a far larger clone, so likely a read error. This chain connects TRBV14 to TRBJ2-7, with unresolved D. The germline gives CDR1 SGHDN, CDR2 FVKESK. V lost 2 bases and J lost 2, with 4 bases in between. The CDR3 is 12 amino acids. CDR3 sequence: CASSQWPYEQYF. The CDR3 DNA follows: TGTGCCAGCAGCCAATGGCCCTACGAGCAGTACTTC. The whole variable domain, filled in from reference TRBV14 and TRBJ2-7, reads EAGVTQFPSHSVIEKGQTVTLRCDPISGHDNLYWYRRVMGKEIKFLLHFVKESKQDESGMPNNRFLAERTGGTYSTLKVQPAELEDSGVYFCASSQWPYEQYFGPGTRLTVT.

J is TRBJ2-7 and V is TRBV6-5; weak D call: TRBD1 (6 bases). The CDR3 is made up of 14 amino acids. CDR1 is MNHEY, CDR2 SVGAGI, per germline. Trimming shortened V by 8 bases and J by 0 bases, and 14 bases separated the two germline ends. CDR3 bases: TGTGCCAGCCCCCGGTTGGACAGCTCCTACGAGCAGTACTTC. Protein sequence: CASPRLDSSYEQYF.

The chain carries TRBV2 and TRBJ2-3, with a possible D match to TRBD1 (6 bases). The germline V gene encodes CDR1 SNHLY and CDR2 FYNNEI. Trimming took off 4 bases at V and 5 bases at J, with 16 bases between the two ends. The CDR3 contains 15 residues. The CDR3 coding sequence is TGTGCCAGCAGTGGAGACAGGTCACGGGAAGATACGCAGTATTTT. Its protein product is CASSGDRSREDTQYF.

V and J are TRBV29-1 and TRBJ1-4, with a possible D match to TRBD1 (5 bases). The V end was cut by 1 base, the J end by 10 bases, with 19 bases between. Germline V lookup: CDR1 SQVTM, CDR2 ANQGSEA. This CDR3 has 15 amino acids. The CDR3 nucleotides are TGCAGCGTTGAAGGTGGTAGGGGAGGAGGTGCAAAACTGTTTTTT. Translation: CSVEGGRGGGAKLFF.

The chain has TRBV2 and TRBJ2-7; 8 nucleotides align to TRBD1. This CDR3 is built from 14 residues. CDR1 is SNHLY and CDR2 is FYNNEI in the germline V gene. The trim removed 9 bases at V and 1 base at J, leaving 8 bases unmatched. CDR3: CASEVGTGSYEQYF. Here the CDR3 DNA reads TGTGCCAGTGAGGTGGGGACAGGTTCCTACGAGCAGTACTTC.

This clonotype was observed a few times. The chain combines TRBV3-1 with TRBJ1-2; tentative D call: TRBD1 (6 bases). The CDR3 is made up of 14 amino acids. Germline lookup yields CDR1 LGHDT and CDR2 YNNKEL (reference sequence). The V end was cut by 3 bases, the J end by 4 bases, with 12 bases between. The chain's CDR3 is CASSHDGQLYGYTF. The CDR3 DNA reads TGTGCCAGCAGCCACGATGGACAGCTCTATGGCTACACCTTC. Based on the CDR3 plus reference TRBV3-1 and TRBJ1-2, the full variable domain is DTAVSQTPKYLVTQMGNDKSIKCEQNLGHDTMYWYKQDSKKFLKIMFSYNNKELIINETVPNRFSPKSPDKAHLNLHINSLELGDSAVYFCASSHDGQLYGYTFGSGTRLTVV.